Following are 5 T cell receptor beta chains from one sample sequenced in a study of T cells in narcolepsy. Clones were sequenced by immunoSEQ multiplex PCR, and TCRdb holds only the in-frame ones, with some missing. Counted here are approximately 40,000 clones, about nine tenths occurring once; the ten biggest clones make up roughly 1.2%. The sample comprised CD45RA- memory CD4+ T cells from PBMCs. The source is a human donor with narcolepsy.

The chain joins TRBV20-1 to TRBJ2-5; D possibly corresponds to TRBD2 (6 bases). V lost 1 base, J lost 7 bases, and 7 bases lay in between. Germline values: CDR1 DFQATT, CDR2 SNEGSKA (reference sequence). The CDR3 consists of 11 residues. The CDR3 protein is CSARGGVTQYF. The CDR3 DNA reads TGCAGTGCTAGAGGGGGGGTGACCCAGTACTTC.

A remark on this clone: One junction end does not reproduce the germline sequence, and a read error may be involved. The chain has TRBV7-7 and TRBJ2-7; no clear D. In germline, CDR1 is SSHAT, CDR2 FNYEAQ (reference sequence). The CDR3 has 16 amino acids. The CDR3 nucleotides are TGTGCTAGCAGATTCCAAGGACGGCGATGGGTCTACGAGCAGTACTTC. It encodes CASRFQGRRWVYEQYF.

This clone was picked up a small number of times. The rearrangement joins TRBV7-2 to TRBJ2-2, with D perhaps matching TRBD1 (6 bases). This CDR3 is 17 amino acids long. Trimming removed 5 bases at V and 5 bases at J, with 21 bases between. Germline V gives CDR1 SGHTA, CDR2 FQGNSA. The CDR3 loop reads CASSLIAGTTVTGELFF. In nucleotides, the CDR3 is TGTGCCAGCAGCCTCATAGCCGGGACAACCGTTACCGGGGAGCTGTTTTTT.

This clone is a singleton in its sample. The chain recombines TRBV11-3 with TRBJ2-2, with TRBD1 as a possible D gene (5 bases). Deletions cut 5 bases from V and 1 base from J, with 8 bases between. Per the germline V gene, CDR1 is SGHNT and CDR2 is YENEEA. This CDR3 spans 14 amino acids. The CDR3: CASSLGENTGELFF. The CDR3 region has the DNA TGTGCCAGCAGCCTAGGGGAGAACACCGGGGAGCTGTTTTTT.

The chain uses TRBV5-1 and TRBJ1-3, with D maybe TRBD1 (6 bases). The CDR3 runs 14 residues. Germline loops: CDR1 SGHRS, CDR2 YFSETQ. Trimming removed 0 bases from V and 9 bases from J, with 13 bases in between. The CDR3 DNA reads as TGCGCCAGCAGCTTGGAACAGGGAAGTCTCACCATATATTTT. Translating it yields CASSLEQGSLTIYF.